This T cell receptor (beta chain) was identified during a study of T cell clonotyping in hematopoietic cell transplantation. Findings and limits, study-wide: No sorting was done, leaving CD4 and CD8 contributions mixed. Recipient TCR diversity dropped after transplant; expanded clonotypes rose from day 30 to 180. Few recipient clonotypes overlapped donors; over 97% were de novo at given depth.

Note on this clone: Its antigen is not known.

Samples: about 28 days before transplant, then days 30, 100 and 180 after. Clones were read by immunoSEQ multiplex PCR, and TCRdb kept only the in-frame ones, dropping some. In the table there are approximately 11,000 clones, roughly half of which are singletons. Germline CDR1 reads MGHDK; CDR2 reads SYGVNS. The CDR3 runs to 13 residues. V was trimmed by 3 bases and J by 2 bases, leaving 6 bases between them. This chain links TRBV25-1 with TRBJ2-3; D not certain. The TCR comes from a male patient aged 50 to 59 who had an allogeneic stem cell transplant from an unrelated donor, so the T cells may come from the graft donor. Some clones in this sample may be carry-over from other donors' samples. The source was PBMCs, collected 30 days after allogeneic stem cell transplant. CDR3 sequence reads: CASSDHNTDTQYF. The CDR3 nucleotides read TGTGCCAGCAGTGATCACAACACAGATACGCAGTATTTT.